This T cell receptor beta chain emerged from a study of early T cells in non-severe SARS-CoV-2 infection. This clonotype was counted many times. One entry per CDR3 protein, called by TCRdb with MiXCR from the 5' RACE reads. Of tens of thousands of distinct CDR3 sequences in the sample, more than 5% were seen once. The sequencing input was whole blood. The sequence was collected from an adult who was a healthcare worker with PCR-confirmed SARS-CoV-2 infection or an uninfected control (not recorded which).

The CDR3 coding sequence is TGTGCCAGCAGCCTAACAGGGAAATGGGATGGCTACACCTTC. It specifies CASSLTGKWDGYTF. The chain recombines TRBV7-9 with TRBJ1-2, with TRBD1 as a possible D gene (6 bases). The CDR3 is 14 amino acids. Trimming stripped 5 bases from V and 6 bases from J, with 16 bases between. The germline gives CDR1 SEHNR, CDR2 FQNEAQ (reference sequence).